The 23 T cell receptor beta chains in this list originate from one sample, sequenced in a study of cytomegalovirus exposure and HLA in healthy donors. The PCR was carried out with 60 Vbeta primers and 13 Jbeta primers. The method was immunoSEQ multiplex PCR; TCRdb's version includes in-frame clones alone and lacks a portion of them. The sample shows under 250,000 clones, around 80% of them seen only once. Sequenced material: PBMCs. The receptor set was obtained from a woman in her 30s in good health and CMV-seropositive.

In its sample, this clone was seen once. The chain links TRBV27 to TRBJ2-7; 9 positions agree with TRBD1. The CDR3 totals 14 residues. The V segment lost 4 bases and the J segment 2 bases; nucleotides outside the gene matches: 3. Germline CDR1 reads MNHEY; CDR2 reads SMNVEV (reference sequence). CDR3: CASSWGQGAYEQYF. The CDR3 DNA sequence: TGTGCCAGCAGTTGGGGACAGGGAGCCTACGAGCAGTACTTC.

This sequence joins TRBV7-2 and TRBJ1-1; D perhaps matches TRBD1 (5 bases). This CDR3 comprises 13 residues. Trimming left V 1 base short and J 10 bases short, with 13 bases between. Per germline, CDR1 SGHTA and CDR2 FQGNSA. The CDR3 region is CASSLGGQKGAFF. CDR3 DNA: TGTGCCAGCAGCTTAGGCGGACAAAAAGGAGCTTTCTTT.

Only a few counts were recorded for this clone. This chain joins TRBV7-2 and TRBJ2-7, with a possible D match to TRBD1 (5 bases). Trimming removed 5 bases at V and 0 bases at J, with 17 bases between. CDR1 and CDR2 from the germline V gene are SGHTA and FQGNSA. The CDR3 runs to 16 residues. The CDR3 here is CASSDWNQGNSYEQYF. CDR3 DNA: TGTGCCAGCAGCGATTGGAATCAGGGCAACTCCTACGAGCAGTACTTC.

The V and J genes are TRBV5-1 and TRBJ1-3; D is unclear. Deletions cut 4 bases from V and 8 bases from J, with 13 bases between. CDR3 length equals 13 residues. Germline V CDR1 and CDR2: SGHRS, YFSETQ. This CDR3 is CASSRENRDTIYF. The CDR3 DNA sequence: TGCGCCAGCAGCAGGGAGAACCGGGACACCATATATTTT.

The chain carries TRBV4-3 and TRBJ2-1; 9 bases are shared with TRBD2. Germline V gene lookup returns CDR1 LGHNA and CDR2 YSLEER. The CDR3 runs 15 residues. Losses at the gene ends were 6 bases for V and 3 bases for J; bases not matched to a gene: 6. The CDR3, as DNA: TGCGCCAGCAGTGAGGGTAGCGGGGGCTACAATGAGCAGTTCTTC. Protein: CASSEGSGGYNEQFF.

J is TRBJ2-2 and V is TRBV7-2; unclear D gene. V lost 8 bases and J lost 4, with 14 bases in between. Germline loops: CDR1 SGHTA, CDR2 FQGNSA. The CDR3 has 14 amino acids. CDR3 sequence (DNA): TGTGCCAGCTTAGAAGCTATTGGCACCGGGGAGCTGTTTTTT. Translation: CASLEAIGTGELFF. Filled out from reference TRBV7-2 and TRBJ2-2, the complete variable domain reads GAGVSQSPSNKVTEKGKDVELRCDPISGHTALYWYRQSLGQGLEFLIYFQGNSAPDKSGLPSDRFSAERTGGSVSTLTIQRTQQEDSAVYLCASLEAIGTGELFFGEGSRLTVL.

The CDR3 DNA reads as TGTGCCAGCAGCCCGCAGGAGACAGGGGGCAGGGACGAGCAGTACTTC. Its protein product is CASSPQETGGRDEQYF. This chain connects TRBV5-4 to TRBJ2-5; TRBD1 agrees at 10 bases. The J call may be in error: the DNA end matches TRBJ2-7 better. The CDR3 is 16 amino acids. Germline V gene data show CDR1 as SGHNT and CDR2 as YYREEE (reference sequence).

The genes are TRBV2 and TRBJ2-3; D call uncertain. Germline CDR1 SNHLY, CDR2 FYNNEI. Trimming pared 6 bases from V and 4 bases from J, leaving 14 bases between. The CDR3 consists of 14 residues. The chain's CDR3 is CASRVNYRSDTQYF. The CDR3 bases are TGTGCCAGCAGGGTTAACTATAGGTCAGATACGCAGTATTTT.

V and J are TRBV5-1 and TRBJ2-5; 7 bases match TRBD1. V lost 0 bases and J lost 3; bases outside the gene matches: 2. The CDR3 sequence is 14 residues long. The germline V gene encodes CDR1 SGHRS and CDR2 YFSETQ. The CDR3 sequence is CASSLGQGEETQYF. The CDR3 coding sequence is TGCGCCAGCAGCTTGGGCCAGGGGGAAGAGACCCAGTACTTC.

The chain carries TRBV9 and TRBJ2-7, with 10 bases that match TRBD2. J gave up 1 base and V 4 bases, and 5 bases lay outside the gene matches. This CDR3 region has 15 residues. CDR1 and CDR2 (germline): SGDLS, YYNGEE. CDR3 in DNA: TGTGCCAGCAGCATTAGCGGGGGGCCTTCCTACGAGCAGTACTTC. The encoded protein is CASSISGGPSYEQYF.

J is TRBJ1-6 and V is TRBV14; D gene ambiguous. The CDR3 has 12 amino acids. The V end was cut by 0 bases, the J end by 13 bases, with 7 bases between. Per the germline V gene, CDR1 is SGHDN and CDR2 is FVKESK. The CDR3 sequence: CASSQDTRPLHF. CDR3 DNA: TGTGCCAGCAGCCAAGATACGAGGCCCCTCCACTTT. Full variable domain (outside the CDR3, taken from reference TRBV14 and TRBJ1-6): EAGVTQFPSHSVIEKGQTVTLRCDPISGHDNLYWYRRVMGKEIKFLLHFVKESKQDESGMPNNRFLAERTGGTYSTLKVQPAELEDSGVYFCASSQDTRPLHFGNGTRLTVT.

This clone was seen more than once but under ten times. V and J are TRBV27 and TRBJ2-7; the D is unclear. Germline-derived CDR1 and CDR2 are MNHEY and SMNVEV (reference sequence). The CDR3 is 12 amino acids. V was trimmed by 4 bases and J by 5 bases, leaving 9 bases between them. The CDR3 loop reads CASSSNEDEQYF. The CDR3 DNA follows: TGTGCCAGCAGTTCAAATGAGGACGAGCAGTACTTC.

V is TRBV18 and J is TRBJ2-7; 10 positions agree with TRBD2. Germline CDR1 reads KGHSH; CDR2 reads LQKENI. Trimming cost V 6 bases and J 7 bases; bases outside gene matches: 15. The CDR3 sequence is 16 residues long. The CDR3 reads CASSQPSGRASSEQYF. Here the CDR3 DNA reads TGTGCCAGCTCTCAGCCGAGCGGGAGGGCCTCCAGTGAGCAGTACTTC.

The chain has TRBV7-9 and TRBJ1-4; D is possibly TRBD1 (5 bases). The germline gives CDR1 SEHNR, CDR2 FQNEAQ (reference sequence). The CDR3 consists of 16 residues. The V and J ends lost 3 bases and 4 bases respectively, with 15 bases between them. The CDR3 DNA reads as TGTGCCAGCAGCTTTATAGGGGTTCAGGGTAATGAAAAACTGTTTTTT. It is translated as CASSFIGVQGNEKLFF.

CDR3 nucleotide sequence: TGCGCCAGCAGCCTACTAGGACAGTTCCAAGAGACCCAGTACTTC. This codes for CASSLLGQFQETQYF. V is TRBV5-1 and J is TRBJ2-5, with D possibly TRBD1 on 6 matching bases. The ends were cut back, 4 bases at V and 1 base at J, with 14 bases in the middle. The germline CDR1 and CDR2 sequences are SGHRS and YFSETQ. The CDR3 sequence is 15 residues long.

V usage is TRBV2 and J usage is TRBJ2-1; 7 nucleotides line up with TRBD1. This CDR3 contains 15 residues. Germline CDR1 and CDR2: SNHLY and FYNNEI. Losses at the gene ends were 4 bases for V and 1 base for J; bases not matched to a gene: 4. In nucleotides, the CDR3 is TGTGCCAGCAGTGCGGCCAGGGGGTCCTACAATGAGCAGTTCTTC. Protein product: CASSAARGSYNEQFF. Variable domain in full (rest from reference TRBV2 and TRBJ2-1): EPEVTQTPSHQVTQMGQEVILRCVPISNHLYFYWYRQILGQKVEFLVSFYNNEISEKSEIFDDQFSVERPDGSNFTLKIRSTKLEDSAMYFCASSAARGSYNEQFFGPGTRLTVL.

The gene calls are TRBV6-1 and TRBJ2-3; 8 bases match TRBD2. Trimming removed 6 bases from V and 4 bases from J; junction bases left unmatched: 9. Germline V gene lookup returns CDR1 MNHNS and CDR2 SASEGT. There are 15 residues in the CDR3. CDR3 nucleotides: TGTGCCAGCAGCAGAGCGGGAGTCCTCCCAGATACGCAGTATTTT. Amino acids: CASSRAGVLPDTQYF.

Only one count was recorded for this clone. J is TRBJ2-3 and V is TRBV4-3, with 8 bases fitting TRBD1. Germline CDR1 and CDR2: LGHNA and YSLEER. This CDR3 spans 15 amino acids. V gave up 4 bases and J gave up 2 bases; unmatched junction bases: 5. The CDR3 reads CASSPGGRATDTQYF. DNA of the CDR3: TGCGCCAGCAGCCCAGGGGGCAGGGCCACAGATACGCAGTATTTT.

This clone has a handful of counts. The V and J genes are TRBV6-5 and TRBJ1-6, with 8 bases aligning to TRBD1. V lost 7 bases to trimming and J lost 7 bases; unmatched junction nucleotides: 9. Germline CDR1 is MNHEY and CDR2 is SVGAGI. The length of the CDR3 is 15 residues. CDR3 nucleotides: TGTGCCAGCAAAACGGACAGGGTCATCAATTCACCCCTCCACTTT. Residues: CASKTDRVINSPLHF.

The chain carries TRBV9 and TRBJ2-1, with 16 positions matching TRBD2. The CDR3 spans 17 residues. The junction had 3 bases not matched to a gene; V was cut back by 2 bases and J by 4 bases. The germline V gene encodes CDR1 SGDLS and CDR2 YYNGEE. This chain's CDR3 is CASSVGTSGGGYNEQFF. The CDR3 DNA reads as TGTGCCAGCAGCGTGGGGACTAGCGGGGGGGGTTACAATGAGCAGTTCTTC.

The chain employs TRBV9 and TRBJ2-1; 11 positions match TRBD2. Germline V lookup: CDR1 SGDLS, CDR2 YYNGEE. The CDR3 spans 16 residues. With V trimmed by 3 bases and J by 4 bases, 6 bases remained unmatched. The CDR3 bases are TGTGCCAGCAGCGCGCTCGGGACTAGCGGTTACAATGAGCAGTTCTTC. This codes for CASSALGTSGYNEQFF.

CDR3 coding DNA: TGTGCCAGCAGCTTGGCCGGGACAGGGGATCAGCCCCAGCATTTT. Protein product: CASSLAGTGDQPQHF. V is TRBV5-6 and J is TRBJ1-5; 10 nucleotides match TRBD1. Losses at the gene ends were 0 bases for V and 5 bases for J; bases not matched to a gene: 2. CDR1 and CDR2 from the germline V gene are SGHDT and YYEEEE. The CDR3 extends over 15 amino acids.

For the CDR3, the DNA is TGCAGCGTTGAACCCCCGGGTTCCTACGAGCAGTACTTC. Its protein product is CSVEPPGSYEQYF. The chain has TRBV29-1 and TRBJ2-7; D gene unclear. This CDR3 has 13 residues. Trimming took off 2 bases at V and 1 base at J, with 9 bases between the two ends. Germline-derived CDR1 and CDR2 are SQVTM and ANQGSEA.